A selection of T cell receptor beta chains follows, all from one sample in a study of graft-versus-host responses after intestinal transplantation. Assay: immunoSEQ multiplex PCR; the TCRdb copy retains only in-frame clones and omits some. The repertoire holds approximately 26,000 clones, with roughly 82% as singletons. For these TCRs, the target antigens are not known. The sequenced sample was unstimulated CD4+ T cells sorted from spleen or lymph node cells, obtained before intestinal transplant. These receptors originate from a human donor who received an intestinal transplant. The CDR3 runs from the conserved cysteine through the conserved F or W. The D gene is left open where the match is weak. Size is omitted from some rows. Given values are once, few, many or a class for expanded clones.

CASSLKGGPYEQYF TGTGCCAGCAGCTTAAAGGGGGGACCCTACGAGCAGTACTTC TRBV7-3 NA TRBJ2-7 NA
CASSYGTGFYGYTF TGTGCCAGCAGTTACGGGACAGGGTTTTATGGCTACACCTTC TRBV6-5 TRBD1 TRBJ1-2 once
CASSPPGLAGGPGSYNEQFF TGTGCCAGCAGCCCGCCGGGACTAGCGGGAGGGCCGGGGTCCTACAATGAGCAGTTCTTC TRBV5-4 TRBD2 TRBJ2-1 few
CASSLTSGFNEQFF TGTGCCAGCTCCCTTACTAGCGGCTTCAATGAGCAGTTCTTC TRBV18 TRBD2 TRBJ2-1 NA
CASSQDSGQGGTDTQYF TGCGCCAGCAGCCAGGATTCAGGACAGGGCGGGACAGATACGCAGTATTTT TRBV4-1 TRBD1 TRBJ2-3 NA
CASSLIPTTSTDTQYF TGTGCCAGCAGCTTAATCCCCACCACTAGCACAGATACGCAGTATTTT TRBV7-3 NA TRBJ2-3 NA
CASSFGTSMVYNEQYF TGCGCCAGCAGCTTCGGGACTAGCATGGTATATAACGAGCAGTACTTC TRBV5-1 TRBD2 TRBJ2-7 once
CASSVGGPNSPLHF TGTGCCAGCAGCGTAGGAGGTCCTAATTCACCCCTCCACTTT TRBV9 NA TRBJ1-6 NA
CSARKTDTQYF TGCAGCGCGCGCAAGACAGATACGCAGTATTTT TRBV29-1 NA TRBJ2-3 NA
CASSPKGMNTEAFF TGTGCCAGCAGCCCTAAAGGGATGAACACTGAAGCTTTCTTT TRBV6-5 NA TRBJ1-1 NA
CASSQVGTGGGRTDTQYF TGCGCCAGCAGCCAAGTGGGGACAGGAGGAGGCCGCACAGATACGCAGTATTTT TRBV4-1 TRBD1 TRBJ2-3 NA
CASSPFRIIAGSPYEQYF TGCGCCAGCAGCCCCTTTCGAATAATAGCGGGAAGCCCCTACGAGCAGTACTTC TRBV5-1 TRBD2 TRBJ2-7 NA
CASSYVPYEQYF TGTGCCAGCAGCTACGTACCCTACGAGCAGTACTTC TRBV7-9 NA TRBJ2-7 NA
CASSLSSGRGEQYF TGTGCCAGCAGCTTGAGTAGCGGGAGGGGCGAGCAGTACTTC TRBV5-5 TRBD2 TRBJ2-7 NA
CAWSVQENQPQHF TGTGCCTGGAGTGTACAAGAGAATCAGCCCCAGCATTTT TRBV30 NA TRBJ1-5 NA
CATSRGALHQHF TGTGCCACCAGCAGAGGAGCGTTACACCAGCATTTT TRBV15 NA TRBJ1-5 NA